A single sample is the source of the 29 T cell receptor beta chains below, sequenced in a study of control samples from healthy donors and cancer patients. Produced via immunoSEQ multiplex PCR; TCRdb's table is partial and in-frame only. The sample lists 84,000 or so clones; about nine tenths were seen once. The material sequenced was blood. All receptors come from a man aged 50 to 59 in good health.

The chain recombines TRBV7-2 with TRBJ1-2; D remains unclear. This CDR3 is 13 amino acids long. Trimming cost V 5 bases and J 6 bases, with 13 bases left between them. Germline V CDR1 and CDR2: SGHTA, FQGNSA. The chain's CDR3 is CASSPNYSDGYTF. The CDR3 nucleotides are TGTGCCAGCAGCCCCAACTACAGTGATGGCTACACCTTC.

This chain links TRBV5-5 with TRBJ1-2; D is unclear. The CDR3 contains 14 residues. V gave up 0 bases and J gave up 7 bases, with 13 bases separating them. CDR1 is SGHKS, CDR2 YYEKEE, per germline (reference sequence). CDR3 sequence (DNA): TGTGCCAGCAGCTTGGGGGGAGCAGTTAGTGGCTACACCTTC. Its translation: CASSLGGAVSGYTF.

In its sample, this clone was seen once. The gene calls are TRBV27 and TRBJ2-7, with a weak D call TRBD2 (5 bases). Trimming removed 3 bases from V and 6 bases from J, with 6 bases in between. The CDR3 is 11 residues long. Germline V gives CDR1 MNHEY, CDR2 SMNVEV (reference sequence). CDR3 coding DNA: TGTGCCAGCAGTTTGGGGAGCGAGCAGTACTTC. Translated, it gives CASSLGSEQYF.

The CDR3 region is CASSERNEQFF. CDR3 DNA sequence: TGTGCCAGCAGTGAAAGGAATGAGCAGTTCTTC. This sequence joins TRBV2 and TRBJ2-1; D uncertain. In germline, CDR1 is SNHLY, CDR2 FYNNEI. Trimming shortened V by 2 bases and J by 7 bases, and 3 bases separated the two germline ends. The CDR3 length is 11 residues. The variable domain in full, completed from reference TRBV2 and TRBJ2-1, reads EPEVTQTPSHQVTQMGQEVILRCVPISNHLYFYWYRQILGQKVEFLVSFYNNEISEKSEIFDDQFSVERPDGSNFTLKIRSTKLEDSAMYFCASSERNEQFFGPGTRLTVL.

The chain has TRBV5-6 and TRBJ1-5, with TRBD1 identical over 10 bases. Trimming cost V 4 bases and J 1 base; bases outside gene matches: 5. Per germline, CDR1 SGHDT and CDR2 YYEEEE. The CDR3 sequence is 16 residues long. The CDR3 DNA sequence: TGTGCCAGCAGCAGCGGGACAGGGGTGAGCAATCAGCCCCAGCATTTT. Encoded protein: CASSSGTGVSNQPQHF. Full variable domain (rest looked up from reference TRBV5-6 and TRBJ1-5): DAGVTQSPTHLIKTRGQQVTLRCSPKSGHDTVSWYQQALGQGPQFIFQYYEEEERQRGNFPDRFSGHQFPNYSSELNVNALLLGDSALYLCASSSGTGVSNQPQHFGDGTRLSIL.

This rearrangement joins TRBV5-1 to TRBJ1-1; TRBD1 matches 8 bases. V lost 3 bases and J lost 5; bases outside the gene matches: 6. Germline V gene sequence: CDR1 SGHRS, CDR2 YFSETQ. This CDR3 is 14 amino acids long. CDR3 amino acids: CASSSQGARTEAFF. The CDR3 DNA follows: TGCGCCAGCAGCTCGCAGGGGGCAAGGACTGAAGCTTTCTTT.

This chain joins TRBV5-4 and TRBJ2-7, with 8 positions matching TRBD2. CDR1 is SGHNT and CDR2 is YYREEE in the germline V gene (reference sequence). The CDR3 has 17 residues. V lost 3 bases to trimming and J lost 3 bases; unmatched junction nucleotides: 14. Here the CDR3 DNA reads TGTGCCAGCAGCTCCAATTACGGGGGGGCGCTAGGCTACGAGCAGTACTTC. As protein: CASSSNYGGALGYEQYF.

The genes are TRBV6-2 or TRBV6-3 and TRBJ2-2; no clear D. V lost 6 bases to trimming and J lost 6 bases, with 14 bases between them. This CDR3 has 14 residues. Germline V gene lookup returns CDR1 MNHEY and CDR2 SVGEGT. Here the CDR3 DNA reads TGTGCCAGCAGCATCACCCTCATAGCCGGGGAGCTGTTTTTT. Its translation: CASSITLIAGELFF.

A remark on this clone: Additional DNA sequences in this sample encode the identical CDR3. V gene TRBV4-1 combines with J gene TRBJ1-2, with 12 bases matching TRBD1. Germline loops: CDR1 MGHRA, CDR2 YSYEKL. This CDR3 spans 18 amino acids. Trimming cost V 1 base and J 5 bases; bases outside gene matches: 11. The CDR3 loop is CASSQGDRGLGVYYGYTF. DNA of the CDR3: TGCGCCAGCAGCCAAGGGGACAGGGGGCTTGGGGTATATTATGGCTACACCTTC.

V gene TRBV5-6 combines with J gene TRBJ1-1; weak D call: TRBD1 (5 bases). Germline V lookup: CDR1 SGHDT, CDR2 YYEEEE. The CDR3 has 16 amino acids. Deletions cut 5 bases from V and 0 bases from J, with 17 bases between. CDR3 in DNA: TGTGCCAGCAGTCCCGGGACTTACTACATGAACACTGAAGCTTTCTTT. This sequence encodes CASSPGTYYMNTEAFF.

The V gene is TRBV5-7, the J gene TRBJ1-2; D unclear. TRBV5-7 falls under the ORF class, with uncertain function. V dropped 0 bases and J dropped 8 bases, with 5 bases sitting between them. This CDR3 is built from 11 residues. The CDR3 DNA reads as TGTGCCAGCAGCTTGGCCGGAGGCTACACCTTC. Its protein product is CASSLAGGYTF.

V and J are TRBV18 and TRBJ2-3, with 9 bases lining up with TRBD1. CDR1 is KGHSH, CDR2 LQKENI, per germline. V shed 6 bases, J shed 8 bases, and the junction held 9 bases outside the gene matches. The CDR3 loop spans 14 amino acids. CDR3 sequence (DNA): TGTGCCAGCTCCCCCGGGACAGGGTTTGGTACGCAGTATTTT. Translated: CASSPGTGFGTQYF.

For the CDR3, the DNA is TGTGCCACCGGACAGAAACTTACTGGAAACACCATATATTTT. Translated: CATGQKLTGNTIYF. V gene TRBV19 combines with J gene TRBJ1-3; maybe TRBD1 (6 bases). CDR1 is LNHDA and CDR2 is SQIVND in the germline V gene (reference sequence). The CDR3 is 14 residues long. V was cut by 10 bases and J by 2 bases, with 15 bases left in between.

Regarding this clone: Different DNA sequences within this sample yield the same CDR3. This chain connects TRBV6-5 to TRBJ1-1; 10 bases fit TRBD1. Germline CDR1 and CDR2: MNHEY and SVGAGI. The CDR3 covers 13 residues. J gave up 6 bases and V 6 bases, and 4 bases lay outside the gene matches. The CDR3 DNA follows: TGTGCCAGCAGCAGGGACAGGGGCTCTGAAGCTTTCTTT. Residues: CASSRDRGSEAFF.

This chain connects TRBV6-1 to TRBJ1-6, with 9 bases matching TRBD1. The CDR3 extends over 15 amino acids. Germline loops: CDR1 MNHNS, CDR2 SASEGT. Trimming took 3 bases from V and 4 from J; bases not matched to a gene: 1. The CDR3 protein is CASSDDRGYNSPLHF. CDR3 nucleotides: TGTGCCAGCAGTGATGACAGGGGGTATAATTCACCCCTCCACTTT.

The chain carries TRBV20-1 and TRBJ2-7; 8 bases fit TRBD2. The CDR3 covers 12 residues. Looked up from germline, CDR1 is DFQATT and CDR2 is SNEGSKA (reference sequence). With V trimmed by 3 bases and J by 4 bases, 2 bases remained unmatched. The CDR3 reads CSASASGYEQYF. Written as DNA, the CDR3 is TGCAGTGCTAGTGCTAGCGGGTACGAGCAGTACTTC.

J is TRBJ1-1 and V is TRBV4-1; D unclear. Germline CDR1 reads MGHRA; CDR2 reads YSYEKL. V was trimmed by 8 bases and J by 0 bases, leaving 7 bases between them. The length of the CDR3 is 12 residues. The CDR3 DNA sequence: TGCGCCAGCGGCAGCATGAACACTGAAGCTTTCTTT. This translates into CASGSMNTEAFF.

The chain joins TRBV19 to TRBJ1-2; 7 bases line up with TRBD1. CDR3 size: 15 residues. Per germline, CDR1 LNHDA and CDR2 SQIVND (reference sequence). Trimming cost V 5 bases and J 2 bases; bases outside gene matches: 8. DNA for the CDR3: TGTGCCAGTAGTGCAGGGACAGTATACAACTATGGCTACACCTTC. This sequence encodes CASSAGTVYNYGYTF.

The CDR3 DNA reads TGTGCCAGCAGCTTTCTCAGGGCCCCACTCACTGAAGCTTTCTTT. The encoded protein is CASSFLRAPLTEAFF. The gene calls are TRBV5-6 and TRBJ1-1, with a possible D match to TRBD1 (5 bases). Germline V CDR1 and CDR2: SGHDT, YYEEEE. V lost 2 bases and J 4 bases, leaving 15 bases between the germline ends. CDR3 length equals 15 residues.

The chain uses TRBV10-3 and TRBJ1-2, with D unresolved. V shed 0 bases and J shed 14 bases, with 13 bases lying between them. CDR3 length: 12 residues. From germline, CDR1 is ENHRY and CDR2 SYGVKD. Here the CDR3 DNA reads TGTGCCATCAGTGAGTCAGGCGGGAGGATGACCTTC. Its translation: CAISESGGRMTF.

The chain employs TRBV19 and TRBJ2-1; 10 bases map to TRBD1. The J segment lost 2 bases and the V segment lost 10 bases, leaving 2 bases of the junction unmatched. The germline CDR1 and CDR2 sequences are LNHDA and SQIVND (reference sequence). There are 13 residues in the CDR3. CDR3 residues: CATGTGAYNEQFF. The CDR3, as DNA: TGTGCCACCGGGACAGGGGCCTACAATGAGCAGTTCTTC. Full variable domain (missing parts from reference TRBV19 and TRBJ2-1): DGGITQSPKYLFRKEGQNVTLSCEQNLNHDAMYWYRQDPGQGLRLIYYSQIVNDFQKGDIAEGYSVSREKKESFPLTVTSAQKNPTAFYLCATGTGAYNEQFFGPGTRLTVL.

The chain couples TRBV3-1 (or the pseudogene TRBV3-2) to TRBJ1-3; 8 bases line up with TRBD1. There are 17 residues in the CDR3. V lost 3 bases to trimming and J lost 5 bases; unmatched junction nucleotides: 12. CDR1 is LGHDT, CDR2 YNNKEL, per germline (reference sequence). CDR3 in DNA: TGTGCCAGCAGCCAGAATACAGGGGGAGTAGGAAGAAACACCATATATTTT. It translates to CASSQNTGGVGRNTIYF.

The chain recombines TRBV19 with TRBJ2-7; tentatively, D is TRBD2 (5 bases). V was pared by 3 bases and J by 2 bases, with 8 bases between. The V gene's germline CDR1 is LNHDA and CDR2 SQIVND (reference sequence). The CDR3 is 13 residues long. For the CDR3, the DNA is TGTGCCAGTAGTATCCAGCGGACCTACGAGCAGTACTTC. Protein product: CASSIQRTYEQYF.

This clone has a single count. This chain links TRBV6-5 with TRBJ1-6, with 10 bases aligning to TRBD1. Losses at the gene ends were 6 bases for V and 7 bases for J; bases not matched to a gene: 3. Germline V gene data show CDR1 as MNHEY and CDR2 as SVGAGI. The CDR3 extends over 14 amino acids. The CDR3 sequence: CASRGQGRNSPLHF. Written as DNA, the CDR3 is TGTGCCAGCAGGGGACAGGGGAGGAATTCACCCCTCCACTTT.

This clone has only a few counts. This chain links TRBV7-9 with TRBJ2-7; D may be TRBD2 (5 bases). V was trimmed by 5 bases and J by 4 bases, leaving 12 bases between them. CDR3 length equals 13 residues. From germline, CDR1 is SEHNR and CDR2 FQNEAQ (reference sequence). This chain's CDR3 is CASSLEGLYEQYF. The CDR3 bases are TGTGCCAGCAGCCTCGAGGGTCTATACGAGCAGTACTTC.

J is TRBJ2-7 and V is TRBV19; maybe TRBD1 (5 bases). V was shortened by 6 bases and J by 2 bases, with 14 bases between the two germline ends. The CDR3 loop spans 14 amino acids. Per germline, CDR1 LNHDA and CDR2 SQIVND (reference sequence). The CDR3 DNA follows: TGTGCCAGTAGACCCGACAGAGTTGCCTACGAGCAGTACTTC. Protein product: CASRPDRVAYEQYF. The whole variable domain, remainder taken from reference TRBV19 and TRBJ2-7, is DGGITQSPKYLFRKEGQNVTLSCEQNLNHDAMYWYRQDPGQGLRLIYYSQIVNDFQKGDIAEGYSVSREKKESFPLTVTSAQKNPTAFYLCASRPDRVAYEQYFGPGTRLTVT.

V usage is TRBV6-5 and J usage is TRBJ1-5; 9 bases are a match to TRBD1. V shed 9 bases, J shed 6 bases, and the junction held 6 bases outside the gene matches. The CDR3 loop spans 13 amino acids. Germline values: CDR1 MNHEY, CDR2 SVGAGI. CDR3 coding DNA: TGTGCCAGTTGGGACAGGGCTCGTCAGCCCCAGCATTTT. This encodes CASWDRARQPQHF.

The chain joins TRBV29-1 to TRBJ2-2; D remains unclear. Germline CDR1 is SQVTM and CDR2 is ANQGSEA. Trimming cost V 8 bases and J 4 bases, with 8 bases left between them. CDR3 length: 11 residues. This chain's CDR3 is CSLEVTGELFF. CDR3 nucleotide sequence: TGCAGCCTAGAGGTCACCGGGGAGCTGTTTTTT.

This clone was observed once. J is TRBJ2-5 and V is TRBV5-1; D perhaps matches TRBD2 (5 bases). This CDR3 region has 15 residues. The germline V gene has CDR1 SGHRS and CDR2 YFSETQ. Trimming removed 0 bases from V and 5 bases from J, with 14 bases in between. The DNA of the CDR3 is TGCGCCAGCAGCTTGGCCTCGGGGATTAGGGAGACCCAGTACTTC. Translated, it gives CASSLASGIRETQYF.